A single TCR beta chain is shown here with its context. Followed longitudinally, the Seattle patients had been enrolled during active infection. Method: immunoSEQ multiplex PCR; TCRdb's copy keeps in-frame clones and lacks some. The sample holds about 73,000 clones; over 60% are singletons and the top ten take around 2.3%. These data belong to a study of blood T cell repertoires in COVID-19. The germline V gene has CDR1 MDHEN and CDR2 SYDVKM. This CDR3 spans 15 amino acids. J was trimmed by 10 bases and V by 5 bases; bases with no gene match: 8. V usage is TRBV28 and J usage is TRBJ2-1; 13 bases fit TRBD2. This receptor was taken from a man aged 65 to 85 with COVID-19, enrolled during active disease. Sequences were obtained from peripheral blood. The CDR3 nucleotides are TGTGCCAGCAGTCGTGGACTAGCGGGGGCCGTCGAGCAGTTCTTC. This gives the protein CASSRGLAGAVEQFF.